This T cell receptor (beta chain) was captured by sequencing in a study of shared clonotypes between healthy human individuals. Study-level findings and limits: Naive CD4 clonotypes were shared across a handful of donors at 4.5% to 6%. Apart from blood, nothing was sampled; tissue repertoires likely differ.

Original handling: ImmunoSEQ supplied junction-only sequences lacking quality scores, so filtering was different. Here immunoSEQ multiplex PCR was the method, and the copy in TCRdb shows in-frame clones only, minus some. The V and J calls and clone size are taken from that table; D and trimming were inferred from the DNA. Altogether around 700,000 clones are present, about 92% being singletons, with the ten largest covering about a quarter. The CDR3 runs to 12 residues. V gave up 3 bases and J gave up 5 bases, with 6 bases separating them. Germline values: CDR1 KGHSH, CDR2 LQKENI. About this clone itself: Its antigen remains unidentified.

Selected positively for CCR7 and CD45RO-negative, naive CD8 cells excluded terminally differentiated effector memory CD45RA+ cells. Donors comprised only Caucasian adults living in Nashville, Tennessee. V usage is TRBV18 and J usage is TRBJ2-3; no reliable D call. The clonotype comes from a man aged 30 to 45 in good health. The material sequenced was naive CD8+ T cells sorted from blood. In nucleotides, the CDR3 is TGTGCCAGCTCACCGGAAATAGATACGCAGTATTTT. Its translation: CASSPEIDTQYF.